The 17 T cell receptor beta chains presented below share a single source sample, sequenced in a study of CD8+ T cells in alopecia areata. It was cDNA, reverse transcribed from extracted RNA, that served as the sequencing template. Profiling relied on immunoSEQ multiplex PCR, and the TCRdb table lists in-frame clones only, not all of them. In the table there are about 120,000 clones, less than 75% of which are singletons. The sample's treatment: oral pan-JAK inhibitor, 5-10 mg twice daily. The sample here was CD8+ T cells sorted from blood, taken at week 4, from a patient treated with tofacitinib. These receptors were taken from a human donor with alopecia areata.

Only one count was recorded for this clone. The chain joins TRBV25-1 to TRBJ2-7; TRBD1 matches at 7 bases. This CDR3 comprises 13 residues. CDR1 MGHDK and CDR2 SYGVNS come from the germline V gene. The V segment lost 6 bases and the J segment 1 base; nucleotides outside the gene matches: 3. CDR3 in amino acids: CASRDRFSYEQYF. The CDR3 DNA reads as TGTGCCAGCAGGGACAGGTTTTCCTACGAGCAGTACTTC.

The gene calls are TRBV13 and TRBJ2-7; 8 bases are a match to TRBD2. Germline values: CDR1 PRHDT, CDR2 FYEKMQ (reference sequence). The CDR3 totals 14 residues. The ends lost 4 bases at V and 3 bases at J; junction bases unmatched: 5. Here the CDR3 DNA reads TGTGCCAGCAGCTCGACCGGGAGGGACTACGAGCAGTACTTC. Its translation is CASSSTGRDYEQYF.

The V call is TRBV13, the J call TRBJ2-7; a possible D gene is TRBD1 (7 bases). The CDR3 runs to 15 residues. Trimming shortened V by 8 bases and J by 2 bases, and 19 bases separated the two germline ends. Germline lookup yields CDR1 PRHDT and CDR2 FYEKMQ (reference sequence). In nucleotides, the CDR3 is TGTGCCAGCTCCGGAGGCGCAGGGGGGCCCTACGAGCAGTACTTC. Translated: CASSGGAGGPYEQYF. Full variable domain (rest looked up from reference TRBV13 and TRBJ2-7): AAGVIQSPRHLIKEKRETATLKCYPIPRHDTVYWYQQGPGQDPQFLISFYEKMQSDKGSIPDRFSAQQFSDYHSELNMSSLELGDSALYFCASSGGAGGPYEQYFGPGTRLTVT.

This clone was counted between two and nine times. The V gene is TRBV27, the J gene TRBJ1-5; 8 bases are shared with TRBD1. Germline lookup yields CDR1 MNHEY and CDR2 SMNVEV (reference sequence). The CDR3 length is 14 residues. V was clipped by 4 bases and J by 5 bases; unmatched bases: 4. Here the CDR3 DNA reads TGTGCCAGCAGTTCCAGGGGGCTGTATCAGCCCCAGCATTTT. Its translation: CASSSRGLYQPQHF.

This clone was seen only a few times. CDR3 nucleotide sequence: TGTGCCTGGTCGTCACCCGTACTGGGTGCCTACGAGCAGTACTTC. Amino acids: CAWSSPVLGAYEQYF. The chain uses TRBV30 and TRBJ2-7, with D hard to call. The CDR3 sequence is 15 residues long. Per the germline V gene, CDR1 is GTSNPN and CDR2 is SVGIG (reference sequence). The ends were cut back, 5 bases at V and 2 bases at J, with 19 bases in the middle.

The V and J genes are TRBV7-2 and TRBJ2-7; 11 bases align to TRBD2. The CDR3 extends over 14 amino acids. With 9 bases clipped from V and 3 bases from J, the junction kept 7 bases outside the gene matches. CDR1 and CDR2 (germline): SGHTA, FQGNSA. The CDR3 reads CARALAGDNYEQYF. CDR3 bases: TGTGCCAGAGCACTAGCGGGGGATAACTACGAGCAGTACTTC. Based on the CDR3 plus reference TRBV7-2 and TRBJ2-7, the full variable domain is GAGVSQSPSNKVTEKGKDVELRCDPISGHTALYWYRQSLGQGLEFLIYFQGNSAPDKSGLPSDRFSAERTGGSVSTLTIQRTQQEDSAVYLCARALAGDNYEQYFGPGTRLTVT.

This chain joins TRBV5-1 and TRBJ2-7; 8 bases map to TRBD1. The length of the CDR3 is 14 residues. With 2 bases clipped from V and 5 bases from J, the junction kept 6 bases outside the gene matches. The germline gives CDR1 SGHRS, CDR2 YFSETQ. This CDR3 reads CASSFEDRANEQYF. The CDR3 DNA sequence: TGCGCCAGCAGCTTCGAGGACAGGGCAAACGAGCAGTACTTC. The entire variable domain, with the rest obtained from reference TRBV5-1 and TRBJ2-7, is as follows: KAGVTQTPRYLIKTRGQQVTLSCSPISGHRSVSWYQQTPGQGLQFLFEYFSETQRNKGNFPGRFSGRQFSNSRSEMNVSTLELGDSALYLCASSFEDRANEQYFGPGTRLTVT.

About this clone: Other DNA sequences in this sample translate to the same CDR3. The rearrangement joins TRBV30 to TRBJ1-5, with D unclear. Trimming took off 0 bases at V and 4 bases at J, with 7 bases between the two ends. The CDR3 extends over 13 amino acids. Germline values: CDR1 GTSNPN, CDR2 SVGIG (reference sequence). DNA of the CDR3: TGTGCCTGGAGTGTAGCCGGGAATCAGCCCCAGCATTTT. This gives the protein CAWSVAGNQPQHF.

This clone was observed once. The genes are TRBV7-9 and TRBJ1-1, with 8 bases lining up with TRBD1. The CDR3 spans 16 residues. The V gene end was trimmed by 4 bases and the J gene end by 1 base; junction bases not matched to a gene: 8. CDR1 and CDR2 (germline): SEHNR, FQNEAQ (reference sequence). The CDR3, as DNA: TGTGCCAGCAGCTCTTCGACAGGGGCTGGGAACACTGAAGCTTTCTTT. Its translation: CASSSSTGAGNTEAFF.

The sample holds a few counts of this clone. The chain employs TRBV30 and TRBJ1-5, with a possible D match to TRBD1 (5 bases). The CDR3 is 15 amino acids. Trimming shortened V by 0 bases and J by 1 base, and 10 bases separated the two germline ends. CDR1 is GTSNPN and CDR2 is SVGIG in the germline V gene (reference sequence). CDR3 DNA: TGTGCCTGGAGTGTAGCGACAGCAAGCAATCAGCCCCAGCATTTT. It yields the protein CAWSVATASNQPQHF.

CDR3 DNA sequence: TGTGCCAGCAGCCAAGATCTGGCGGGGGGGCAAGAGACCCAGTACTTC. Its protein product is CASSQDLAGGQETQYF. This chain links TRBV4-2 with TRBJ2-5; TRBD2 matches 9 bases. The CDR3 spans 16 residues. The germline V gene encodes CDR1 LGHNA and CDR2 YNFKEQ. Germline trimming cut 0 bases from V and 2 bases from J; bases unmatched to any gene: 4.

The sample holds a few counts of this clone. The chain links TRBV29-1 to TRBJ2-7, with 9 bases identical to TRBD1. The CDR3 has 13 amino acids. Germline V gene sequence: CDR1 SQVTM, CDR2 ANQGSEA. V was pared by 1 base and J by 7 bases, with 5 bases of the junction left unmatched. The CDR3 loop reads CSVEARTGDEQYF. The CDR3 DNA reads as TGCAGCGTTGAAGCCCGGACAGGGGATGAGCAGTACTTC.

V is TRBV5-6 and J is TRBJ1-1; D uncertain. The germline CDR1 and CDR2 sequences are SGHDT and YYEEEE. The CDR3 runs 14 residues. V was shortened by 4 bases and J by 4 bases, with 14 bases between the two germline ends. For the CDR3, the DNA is TGTGCCAGCAGCCAACCCGGGCGCACCACTGAAGCTTTCTTT. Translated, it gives CASSQPGRTTEAFF.

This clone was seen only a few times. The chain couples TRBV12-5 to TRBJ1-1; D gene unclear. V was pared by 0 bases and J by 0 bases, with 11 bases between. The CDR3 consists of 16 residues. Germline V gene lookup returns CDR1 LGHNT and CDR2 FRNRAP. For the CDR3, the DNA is TGTGCTAGTGGTTTGGTAAATCCGGGAGTGAACACTGAAGCTTTCTTT. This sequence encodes CASGLVNPGVNTEAFF.

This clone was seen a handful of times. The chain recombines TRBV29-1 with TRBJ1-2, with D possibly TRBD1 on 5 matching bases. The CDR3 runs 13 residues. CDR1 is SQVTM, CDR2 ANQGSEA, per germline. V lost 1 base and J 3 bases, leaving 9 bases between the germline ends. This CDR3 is CSVEVSTDYGYTF. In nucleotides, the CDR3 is TGCAGCGTTGAAGTTTCGACAGACTATGGCTACACCTTC.

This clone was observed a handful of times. The CDR3 reads CASSLAGGTDTQYF. The CDR3, as DNA: TGTGCCAGCAGCTTAGCGGGGGGCACAGATACGCAGTATTTT. This chain links TRBV7-9 with TRBJ2-3; the D gene could be TRBD1 or TRBD2 (5 bases each). The V and J ends lost 0 bases and 1 base respectively, with 5 bases between them. From germline, CDR1 is SEHNR and CDR2 FQNEAQ (reference sequence). The CDR3 totals 14 residues. Complete variable domain (other parts from reference TRBV7-9 and TRBJ2-3): DTGVSQNPRHKITKRGQNVTFRCDPISEHNRLYWYRQTLGQGPEFLTYFQNEAQLEKSRLLSDRFSAERPKGSFSTLEIQRTEQGDSAMYLCASSLAGGTDTQYFGPGTRLTVL.

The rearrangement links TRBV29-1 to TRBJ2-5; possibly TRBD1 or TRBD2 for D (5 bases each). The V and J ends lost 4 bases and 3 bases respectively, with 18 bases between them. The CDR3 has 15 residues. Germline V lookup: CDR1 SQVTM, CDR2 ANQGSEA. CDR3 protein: CSVVRDQDFEETQYF. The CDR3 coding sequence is TGCAGCGTTGTAAGGGACCAAGACTTTGAAGAGACCCAGTACTTC.